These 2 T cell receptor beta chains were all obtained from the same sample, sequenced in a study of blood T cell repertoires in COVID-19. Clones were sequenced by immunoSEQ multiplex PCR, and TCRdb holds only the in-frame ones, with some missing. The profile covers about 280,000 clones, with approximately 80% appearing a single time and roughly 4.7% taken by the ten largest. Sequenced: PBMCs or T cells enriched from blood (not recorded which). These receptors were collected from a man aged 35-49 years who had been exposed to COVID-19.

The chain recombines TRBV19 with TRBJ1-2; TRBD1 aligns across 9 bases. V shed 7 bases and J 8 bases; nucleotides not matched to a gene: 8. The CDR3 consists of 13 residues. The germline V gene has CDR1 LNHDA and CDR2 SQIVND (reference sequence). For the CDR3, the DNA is TGTGCCAGTACCCTGGACAGGGGAAGAGGCTACACCTTC. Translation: CASTLDRGRGYTF.

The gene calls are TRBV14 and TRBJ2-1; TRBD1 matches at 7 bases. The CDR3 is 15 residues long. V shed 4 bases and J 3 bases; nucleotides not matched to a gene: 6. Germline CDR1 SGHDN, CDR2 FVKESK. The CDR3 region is CASSPNRGRYNEQFF. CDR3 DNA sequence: TGTGCCAGCAGCCCAAACAGGGGACGCTACAATGAGCAGTTCTTC. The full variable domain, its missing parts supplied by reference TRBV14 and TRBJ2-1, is EAGVTQFPSHSVIEKGQTVTLRCDPISGHDNLYWYRRVMGKEIKFLLHFVKESKQDESGMPNNRFLAERTGGTYSTLKVQPAELEDSGVYFCASSPNRGRYNEQFFGPGTRLTVL.